The source of this T cell receptor (beta chain) is a study of shared clonotypes between healthy human individuals. Regarding the study as a whole: Donor scarcity curtailed the genetic and exposure-history diversity represented herein.

This clone was observed a handful of times. The target antigen is unknown. The CDR3 covers 13 residues. V lost 3 bases to trimming and J lost 6 bases; unmatched junction nucleotides: 2. Germline V gives CDR1 GTSNPN, CDR2 SVGIG (reference sequence). Naive CD8 cells lacked CD45RO and underwent positive selection for CCR7, leaving out terminally differentiated effector memory CD45RA+ cells. Clones were sequenced by immunoSEQ multiplex PCR, and TCRdb holds only the in-frame ones, with some missing. The sample contains millions of clones, approximately 94% of which appear only once. This chain joins TRBV30 and TRBJ1-2, with 12 bases that match TRBD1. Source material: naive CD8+ T cells sorted from blood. The sequence was collected from a man younger than 35 in good health. CDR3 in amino acids: CAWRGTGGNGYTF. The CDR3 DNA follows: TGTGCCTGGAGGGGGACAGGGGGCAATGGCTACACCTTC.